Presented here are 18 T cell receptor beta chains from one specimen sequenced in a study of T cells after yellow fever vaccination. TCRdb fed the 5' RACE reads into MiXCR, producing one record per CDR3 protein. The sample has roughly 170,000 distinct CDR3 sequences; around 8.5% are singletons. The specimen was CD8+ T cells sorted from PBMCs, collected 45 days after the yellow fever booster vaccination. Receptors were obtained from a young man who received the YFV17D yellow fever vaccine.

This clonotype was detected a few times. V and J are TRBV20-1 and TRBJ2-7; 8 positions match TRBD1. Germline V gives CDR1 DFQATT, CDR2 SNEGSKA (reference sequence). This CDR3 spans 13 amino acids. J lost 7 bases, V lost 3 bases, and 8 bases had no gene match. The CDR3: CSASSGGAGEQYF. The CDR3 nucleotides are TGCAGTGCTAGTTCAGGGGGCGCGGGTGAGCAGTACTTC.

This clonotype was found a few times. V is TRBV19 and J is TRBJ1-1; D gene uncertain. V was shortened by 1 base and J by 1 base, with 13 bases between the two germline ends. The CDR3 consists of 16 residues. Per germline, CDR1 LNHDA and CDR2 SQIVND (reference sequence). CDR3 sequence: CASSIGRPYSNTEAFF. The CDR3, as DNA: TGTGCCAGTAGTATAGGCCGACCGTATTCGAACACTGAAGCTTTCTTT.

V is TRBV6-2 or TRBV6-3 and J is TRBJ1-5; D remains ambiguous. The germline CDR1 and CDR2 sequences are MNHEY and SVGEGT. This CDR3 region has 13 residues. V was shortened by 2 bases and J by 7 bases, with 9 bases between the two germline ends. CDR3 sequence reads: CASSYRVGQPQHF. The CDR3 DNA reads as TGTGCCAGCAGTTACCGGGTTGGGCAGCCCCAGCATTTT.

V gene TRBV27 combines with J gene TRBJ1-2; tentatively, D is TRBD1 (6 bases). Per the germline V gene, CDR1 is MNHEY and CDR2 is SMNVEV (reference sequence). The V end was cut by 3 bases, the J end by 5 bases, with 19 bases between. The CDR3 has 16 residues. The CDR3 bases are TGTGCCAGCAGTTTGGAAAAGGGGGTTGATTCGTATGGCTACACCTTC. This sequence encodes CASSLEKGVDSYGYTF.

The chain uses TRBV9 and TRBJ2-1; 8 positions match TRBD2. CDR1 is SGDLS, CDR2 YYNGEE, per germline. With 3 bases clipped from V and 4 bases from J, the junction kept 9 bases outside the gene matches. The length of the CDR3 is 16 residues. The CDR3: CASSDRVSGGYNEQFF. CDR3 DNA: TGTGCCAGCAGCGACCGGGTGAGCGGGGGATACAATGAGCAGTTCTTC. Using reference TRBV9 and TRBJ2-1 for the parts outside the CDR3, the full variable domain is DSGVTQTPKHLITATGQRVTLRCSPRSGDLSVYWYQQSLDQGLQFLIQYYNGEERAKGNILERFSAQQFPDLHSELNLSSLELGDSALYFCASSDRVSGGYNEQFFGPGTRLTVL.

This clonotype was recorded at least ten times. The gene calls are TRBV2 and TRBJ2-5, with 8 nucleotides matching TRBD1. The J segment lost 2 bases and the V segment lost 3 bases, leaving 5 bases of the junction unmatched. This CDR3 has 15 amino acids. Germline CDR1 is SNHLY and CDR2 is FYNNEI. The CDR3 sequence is CASSDSWTGQETQYF. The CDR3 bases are TGTGCCAGCAGTGATTCTTGGACAGGGCAAGAGACCCAGTACTTC.

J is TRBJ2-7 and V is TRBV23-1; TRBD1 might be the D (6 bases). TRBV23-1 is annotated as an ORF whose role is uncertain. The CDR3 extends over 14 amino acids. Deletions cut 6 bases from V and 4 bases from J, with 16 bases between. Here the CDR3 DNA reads TGCGCCAGCAGGACGGGACACCCCTTGTACGAGCAGTACTTC. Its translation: CASRTGHPLYEQYF.

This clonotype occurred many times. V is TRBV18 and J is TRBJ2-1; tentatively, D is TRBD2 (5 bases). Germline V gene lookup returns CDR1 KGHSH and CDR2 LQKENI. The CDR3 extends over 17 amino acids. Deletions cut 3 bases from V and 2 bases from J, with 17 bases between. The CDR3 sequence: CASSPYRSSGAYNEQFF. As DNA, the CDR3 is TGTGCCAGCTCACCCTATCGGTCCAGCGGAGCCTACAATGAGCAGTTCTTC. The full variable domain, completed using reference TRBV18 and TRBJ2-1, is NAGVMQNPRHLVRRRGQEARLRCSPMKGHSHVYWYRQLPEEGLKFMVYLQKENIIDESGMPKERFSAEFPKEGPSILRIQQVVRGDSAAYFCASSPYRSSGAYNEQFFGPGTRLTVL.

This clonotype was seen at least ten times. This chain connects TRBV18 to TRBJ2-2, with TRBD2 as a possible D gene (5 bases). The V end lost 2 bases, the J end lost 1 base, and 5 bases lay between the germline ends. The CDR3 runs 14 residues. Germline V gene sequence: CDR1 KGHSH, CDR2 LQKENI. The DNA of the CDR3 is TGTGCCAGCTCACCAGCGGGGAACACCGGGGAGCTGTTTTTT. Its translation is CASSPAGNTGELFF.

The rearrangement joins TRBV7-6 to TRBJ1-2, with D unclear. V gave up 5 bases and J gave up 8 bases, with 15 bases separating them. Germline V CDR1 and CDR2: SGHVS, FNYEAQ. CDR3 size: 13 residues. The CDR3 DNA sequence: TGTGCCAGCAGCGTCGGCCCCGGGGAGGGCTACACCTTC. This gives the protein CASSVGPGEGYTF.

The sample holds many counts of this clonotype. CDR3 amino acids: CASGHNEQFF. The CDR3 bases are TGTGCCAGCGGGCACAATGAGCAGTTCTTC. The chain employs TRBV12-3 or TRBV12-4 and TRBJ2-1; D remains ambiguous. V shed 8 bases and J shed 5 bases, with 4 bases lying between them. The CDR3 consists of 10 residues.

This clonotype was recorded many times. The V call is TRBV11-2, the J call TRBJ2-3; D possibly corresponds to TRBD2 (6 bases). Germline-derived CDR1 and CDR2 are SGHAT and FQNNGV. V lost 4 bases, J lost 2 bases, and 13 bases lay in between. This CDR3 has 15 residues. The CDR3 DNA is TGTGCCAGCAGCTCGTCGCGGGGTTACACAGATACGCAGTATTTT. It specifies CASSSSRGYTDTQYF.

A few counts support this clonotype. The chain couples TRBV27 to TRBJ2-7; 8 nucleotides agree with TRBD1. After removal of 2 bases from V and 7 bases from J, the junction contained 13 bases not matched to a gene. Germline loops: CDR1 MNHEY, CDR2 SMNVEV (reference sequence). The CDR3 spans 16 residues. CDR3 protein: CASSLLSTGGSWEQYF. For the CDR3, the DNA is TGTGCCAGCAGTTTACTCTCTACAGGGGGGTCTTGGGAGCAGTACTTC.

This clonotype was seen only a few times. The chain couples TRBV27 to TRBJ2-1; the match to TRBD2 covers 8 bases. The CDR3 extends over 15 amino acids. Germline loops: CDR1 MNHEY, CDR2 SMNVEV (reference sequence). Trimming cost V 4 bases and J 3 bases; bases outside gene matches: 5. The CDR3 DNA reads TGTGCCAGCAGTTCTACTAGCGGACTCTACAATGAGCAGTTCTTC. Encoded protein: CASSSTSGLYNEQFF.

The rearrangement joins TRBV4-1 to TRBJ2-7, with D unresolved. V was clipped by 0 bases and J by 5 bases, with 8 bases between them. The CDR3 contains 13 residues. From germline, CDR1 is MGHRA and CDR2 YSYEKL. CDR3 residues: CASSQDHGNEQYF. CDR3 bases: TGCGCCAGCAGCCAAGATCATGGAAACGAGCAGTACTTC.

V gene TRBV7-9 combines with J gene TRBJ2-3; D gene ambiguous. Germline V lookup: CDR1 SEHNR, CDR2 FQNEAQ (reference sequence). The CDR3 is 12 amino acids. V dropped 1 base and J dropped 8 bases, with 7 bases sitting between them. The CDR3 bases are TGTGCCAGCAGCTTAGATAAGGGTACGCAGTATTTT. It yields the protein CASSLDKGTQYF. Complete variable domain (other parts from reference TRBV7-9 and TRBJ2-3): DTGVSQNPRHKITKRGQNVTFRCDPISEHNRLYWYRQTLGQGPEFLTYFQNEAQLEKSRLLSDRFSAERPKGSFSTLEIQRTEQGDSAMYLCASSLDKGTQYFGPGTRLTVL.

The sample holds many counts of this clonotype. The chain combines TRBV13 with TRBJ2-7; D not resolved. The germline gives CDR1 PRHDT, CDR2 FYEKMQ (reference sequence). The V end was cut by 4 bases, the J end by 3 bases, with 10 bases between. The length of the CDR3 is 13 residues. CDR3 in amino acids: CASSSGRFYEQYV. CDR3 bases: TGTGCCAGCAGCTCCGGACGGTTCTACGAGCAGTACGTC.

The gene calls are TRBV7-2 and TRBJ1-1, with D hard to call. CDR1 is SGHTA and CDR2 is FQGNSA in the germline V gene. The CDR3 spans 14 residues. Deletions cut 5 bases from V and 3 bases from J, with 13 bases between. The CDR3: CASSLSRQYTEAFF. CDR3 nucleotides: TGTGCCAGCAGCCTGAGTAGGCAGTACACTGAAGCTTTCTTT.